The T cell receptor (beta chain) described here comes from a study of blood T cell repertoires in COVID-19. The overall study: Sites across the United States, Italy and Spain contributed samples from acute and convalescent COVID-19. The cDNA or gDNA used as material had been derived from T cells, B-cell-depleted T cells, or PBMCs.

Everyone who took part was roughly 18 to 89 years old, and they came from 20 to 25 US areas. Data came from immunoSEQ multiplex PCR; TCRdb stores just in-frame clones and leaves some out. The table includes over 250,000 clones, roughly 91% detected once. Trimming pared 3 bases from V and 6 bases from J, leaving 20 bases between. The CDR3 spans 16 residues. From germline, CDR1 is LGHNA and CDR2 YNFKEQ. This chain joins TRBV4-2 and TRBJ1-2, with TRBD1 as a possible D gene (6 bases). The TCR was taken from a woman aged 55-69 years who had recovered from COVID-19. Input material: PBMCs or T cells enriched from blood (not recorded which). Here the CDR3 DNA reads TGTGCCAGCAGCCACAGAAGCGGGGGGCCGGGGGATGGCTACACCTTC. Protein: CASSHRSGGPGDGYTF.